This section outlines one T cell receptor beta chain sequence together with its context. The antigen remains undetermined. Generated by immunoSEQ multiplex PCR, the TCRdb table keeps only in-frame clones and is missing some. The sample contains tens of thousands of clones, 90% of which appear only once. Time point denoted: week 11, during vaccination. Each dose of the vaccine consisted of 300 ug of mutant IDH1 20-mer peptide, with topical imiquimod. The data derive from a study of a mutant IDH1 vaccine in newly diagnosed glioma. Study details: Each patient was administered eight vaccinations, scheduled in weeks 1, 3, 5, 7, 11, 15, 19 and 23.

Trimming stripped 2 bases from V and 2 bases from J, with 6 bases between. The CDR3 has 13 residues. Germline assignment: CDR1 MNHNY and CDR2 SVGAGI (reference sequence). The sequencing here drew on PBMCs, taken from a glioma patient whose treatment included an IDH1 peptide vaccine. This sequence joins TRBV6-6 and TRBJ1-1; D not resolved. This receptor was identified in a man between 18 and 35 years old with glioma. CDR3 amino acids: CASSYGGNTEAFF. CDR3 sequence (DNA): TGTGCCAGCAGTTACGGAGGAAACACTGAAGCTTTCTTT.